These 5 T cell receptor beta chains originate from one sample sequenced in a study of T cells in Graves' hyperthyroidism and ophthalmopathy. Template material for amplifying TCR beta CDR3 regions consisted of RNA transcripts. Using the HTBI primer set, a first-round RT-PCR was run on the TCR CDR3. TCRdb independently ran MiXCR on the multiplex PCR reads; one entry per CDR3 protein. The data show 540,000 or so distinct CDR3 sequences, with 15% to 18% seen just once and about 7% held by the top ten. Sequencing was performed on blood. Source of these receptors: a woman in her twenties or thirties with Graves' hyperthyroidism.

The chain couples TRBV3-1 to TRBJ1-6, with 8 positions matching TRBD1. Per the germline V gene, CDR1 is LGHDT and CDR2 is YNNKEL (reference sequence). The CDR3 extends over 17 amino acids. V dropped 0 bases and J dropped 9; count of bases not matched to a gene: 10. CDR3 sequence: CASSQERGGQGASPLHF. CDR3 nucleotide sequence: TGTGCCAGCAGCCAAGAGAGAGGCGGACAGGGCGCTTCACCCCTCCACTTT.

V gene TRBV29-1 combines with J gene TRBJ2-1; a possible D gene is TRBD2 (6 bases). The V end lost 7 bases, the J end lost 6 bases, and 13 bases lay between the germline ends. This CDR3 is 12 amino acids long. Germline V gives CDR1 SQVTM, CDR2 ANQGSEA. The CDR3 spells CSGTLATNEQFF. The CDR3 coding sequence is TGCAGCGGCACACTAGCAACCAATGAGCAGTTCTTC.

This clonotype was seen many times. The chain joins TRBV4-3 to TRBJ2-7; 8 positions agree with TRBD1. The CDR3 sequence is 16 residues long. The V gene's germline CDR1 is LGHNA and CDR2 YSLEER. With V trimmed by 4 bases and J by 2 bases, 10 bases remained unmatched. CDR3 region: CASSLQSGTGAYEQYF. The CDR3 DNA follows: TGCGCCAGCAGCCTCCAATCCGGGACAGGCGCCTACGAGCAGTACTTC.

The chain joins TRBV29-1 to TRBJ1-1; D is uncertain. CDR3 length: 11 residues. Trimming left V 5 bases short and J 0 bases short, with 4 bases between. Germline CDR1 and CDR2: SQVTM and ANQGSEA. CDR3 protein: CSVPVNTEAFF. The CDR3 region has the DNA TGCAGCGTTCCGGTGAACACTGAAGCTTTCTTT.

This clonotype was seen only once. The chain joins TRBV7-2 to TRBJ2-5, with a tentative D call TRBD2 (7 bases). CDR1 is SGHTA, CDR2 FQGNSA, per germline. The CDR3 spans 18 residues. The V gene lost 2 bases and the J gene lost 5 bases, with 24 bases spanning the gap. Written as DNA, the CDR3 is TGTGCCAGCAGCTTAAGGGTTAGGCCGGGGGGCGGTTGGGAGACCCAGTACTTC. Translation gives CASSLRVRPGGGWETQYF.